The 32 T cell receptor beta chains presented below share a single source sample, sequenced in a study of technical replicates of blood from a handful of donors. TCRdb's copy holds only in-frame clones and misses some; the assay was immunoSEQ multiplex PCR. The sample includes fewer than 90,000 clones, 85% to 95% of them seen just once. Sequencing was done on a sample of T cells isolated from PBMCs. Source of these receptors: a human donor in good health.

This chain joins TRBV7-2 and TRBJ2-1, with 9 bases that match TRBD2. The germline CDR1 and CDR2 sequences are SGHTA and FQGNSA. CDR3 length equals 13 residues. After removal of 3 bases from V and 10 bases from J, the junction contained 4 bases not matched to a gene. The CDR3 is CASSLGGRAEQFF. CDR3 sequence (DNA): TGTGCCAGCAGCTTGGGCGGGAGGGCCGAGCAGTTCTTC.

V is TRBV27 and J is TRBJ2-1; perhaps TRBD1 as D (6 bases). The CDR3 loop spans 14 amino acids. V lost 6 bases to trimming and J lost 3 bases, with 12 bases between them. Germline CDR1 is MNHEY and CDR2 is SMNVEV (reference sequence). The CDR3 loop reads CASSLGQNYNEQFF. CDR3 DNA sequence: TGTGCCAGCAGCTTAGGACAGAACTACAATGAGCAGTTCTTC.

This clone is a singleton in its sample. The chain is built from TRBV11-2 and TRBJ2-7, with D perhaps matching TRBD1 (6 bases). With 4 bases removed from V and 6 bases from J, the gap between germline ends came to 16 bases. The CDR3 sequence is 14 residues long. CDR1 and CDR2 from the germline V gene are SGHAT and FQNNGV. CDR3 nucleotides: TGTGCCAGCAGCTACTTACAGGGAGCTTCCGAGCAGTACTTC. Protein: CASSYLQGASEQYF.

CDR3: CASSLWSGGELFF. Here the CDR3 DNA reads TGTGCCAGCAGCTTATGGTCAGGCGGGGAGCTGTTTTTT. The V gene is TRBV7-2, the J gene TRBJ2-2; D gene ambiguous. V lost 2 bases, J lost 7 bases, and 8 bases lay in between. Germline CDR1 reads SGHTA; CDR2 reads FQGNSA. The CDR3 contains 13 residues.

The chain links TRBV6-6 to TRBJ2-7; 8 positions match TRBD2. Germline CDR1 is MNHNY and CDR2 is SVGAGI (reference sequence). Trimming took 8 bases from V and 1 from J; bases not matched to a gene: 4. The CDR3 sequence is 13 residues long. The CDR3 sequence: CASRGGRSYEQYF. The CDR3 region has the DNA TGTGCCAGCCGGGGGGGGCGATCCTACGAGCAGTACTTC.

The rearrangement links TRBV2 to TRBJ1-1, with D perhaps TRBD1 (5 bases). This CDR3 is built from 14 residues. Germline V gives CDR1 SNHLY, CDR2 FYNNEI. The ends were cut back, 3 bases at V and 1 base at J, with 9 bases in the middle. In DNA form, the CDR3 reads TGTGCCAGCAGTGATCTCGGACAGAACACTGAAGCTTTCTTT. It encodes CASSDLGQNTEAFF.

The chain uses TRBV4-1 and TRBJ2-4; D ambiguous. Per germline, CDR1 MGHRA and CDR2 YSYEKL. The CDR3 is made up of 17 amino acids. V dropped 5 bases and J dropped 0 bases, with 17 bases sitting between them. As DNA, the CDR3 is TGCGCCAGCAGCTCCCGACCACTACCCTTAGCCAAAAACATTCAGTACTTC. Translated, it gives CASSSRPLPLAKNIQYF.

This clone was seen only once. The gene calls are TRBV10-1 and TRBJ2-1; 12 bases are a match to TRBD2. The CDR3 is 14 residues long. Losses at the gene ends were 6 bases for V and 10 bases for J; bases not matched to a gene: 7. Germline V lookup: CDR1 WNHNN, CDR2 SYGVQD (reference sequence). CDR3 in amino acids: CASSGGLAGTEQFF. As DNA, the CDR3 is TGCGCCAGCAGCGGAGGACTAGCGGGAACCGAGCAGTTCTTC.

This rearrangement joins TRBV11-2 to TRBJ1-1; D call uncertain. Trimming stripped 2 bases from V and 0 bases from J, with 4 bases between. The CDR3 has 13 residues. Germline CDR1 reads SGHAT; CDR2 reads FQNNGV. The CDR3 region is CASSLHLNTEAFF. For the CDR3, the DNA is TGTGCCAGCAGCTTACACTTGAACACTGAAGCTTTCTTT. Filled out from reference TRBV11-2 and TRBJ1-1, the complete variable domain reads EAGVAQSPRYKIIEKRQSVAFWCNPISGHATLYWYQQILGQGPKLLIQFQNNGVVDDSQLPKDRFSAERLKGVDSTLKIQPAKLEDSAVYLCASSLHLNTEAFFGQGTRLTVV.

The CDR3 reads CASRGTDRGVYGYTF. Here the CDR3 DNA reads TGTGCCAGCAGGGGAACGGACAGGGGGGTCTATGGCTACACCTTC. This rearrangement joins TRBV6-4 to TRBJ1-2, with 10 bases identical to TRBD1. The CDR3 is made up of 15 amino acids. V was pared by 6 bases and J by 4 bases, with 8 bases of the junction left unmatched. Looked up from germline, CDR1 is MRHNA and CDR2 is SNTAGT.

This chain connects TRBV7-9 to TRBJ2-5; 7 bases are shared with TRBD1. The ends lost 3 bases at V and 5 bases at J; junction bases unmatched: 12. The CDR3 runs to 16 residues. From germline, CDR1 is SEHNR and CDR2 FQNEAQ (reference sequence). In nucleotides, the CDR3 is TGTGCCAGCAGCTTCCGTGACAGGGCGGTGCGGGAGACCCAGTACTTC. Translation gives CASSFRDRAVRETQYF. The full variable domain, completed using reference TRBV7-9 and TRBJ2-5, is DTGVSQNPRHKITKRGQNVTFRCDPISEHNRLYWYRQTLGQGPEFLTYFQNEAQLEKSRLLSDRFSAERPKGSFSTLEIQRTEQGDSAMYLCASSFRDRAVRETQYFGPGTRLLVL.

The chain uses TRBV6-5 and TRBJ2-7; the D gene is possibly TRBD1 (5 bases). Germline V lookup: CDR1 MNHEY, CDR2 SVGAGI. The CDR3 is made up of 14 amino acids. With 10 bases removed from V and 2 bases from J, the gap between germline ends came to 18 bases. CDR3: CATKKGRLAYEQYF. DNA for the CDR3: TGTGCCACTAAAAAGGGGCGGCTCGCCTACGAGCAGTACTTC.

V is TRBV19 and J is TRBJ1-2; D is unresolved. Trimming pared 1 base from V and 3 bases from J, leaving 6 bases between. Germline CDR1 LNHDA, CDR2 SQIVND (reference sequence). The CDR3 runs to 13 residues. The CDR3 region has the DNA TGTGCCAGTAGTATAGGAGATTACTATGGCTACACCTTC. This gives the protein CASSIGDYYGYTF.

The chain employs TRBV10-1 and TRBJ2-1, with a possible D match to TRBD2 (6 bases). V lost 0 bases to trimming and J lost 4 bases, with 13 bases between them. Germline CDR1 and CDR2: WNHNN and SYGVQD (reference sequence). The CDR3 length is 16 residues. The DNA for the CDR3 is TGCGCCAGCAGTGAGTCGTTAGCGGCCGCTTACAATGAGCAGTTCTTC. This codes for CASSESLAAAYNEQFF.

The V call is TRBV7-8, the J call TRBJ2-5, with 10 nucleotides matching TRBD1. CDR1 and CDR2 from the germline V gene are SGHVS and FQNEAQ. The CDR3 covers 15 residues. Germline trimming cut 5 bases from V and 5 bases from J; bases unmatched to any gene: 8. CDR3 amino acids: CASSSWTGGVETQYF. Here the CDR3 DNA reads TGTGCCAGCAGCAGTTGGACAGGGGGAGTCGAGACCCAGTACTTC.

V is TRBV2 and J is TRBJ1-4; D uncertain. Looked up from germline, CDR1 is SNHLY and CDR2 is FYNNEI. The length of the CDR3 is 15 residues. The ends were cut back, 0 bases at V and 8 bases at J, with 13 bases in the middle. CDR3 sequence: CASSEAWQAGEKLFF. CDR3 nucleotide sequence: TGTGCCAGCAGTGAAGCCTGGCAGGCTGGAGAAAAACTGTTTTTT.

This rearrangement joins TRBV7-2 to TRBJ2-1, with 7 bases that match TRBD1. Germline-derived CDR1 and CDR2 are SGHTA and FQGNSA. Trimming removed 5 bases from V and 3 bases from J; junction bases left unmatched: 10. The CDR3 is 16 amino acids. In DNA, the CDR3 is TGTGCCAGCAGCCCCTTCCCCGGGACAGACTACAATGAGCAGTTCTTC. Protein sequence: CASSPFPGTDYNEQFF.

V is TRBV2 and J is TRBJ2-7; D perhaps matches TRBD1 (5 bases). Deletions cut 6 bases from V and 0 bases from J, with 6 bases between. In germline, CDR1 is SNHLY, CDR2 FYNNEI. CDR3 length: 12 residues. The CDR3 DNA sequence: TGTGCCAGCAGGGACAACTCCTACGAGCAGTACTTC. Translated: CASRDNSYEQYF.

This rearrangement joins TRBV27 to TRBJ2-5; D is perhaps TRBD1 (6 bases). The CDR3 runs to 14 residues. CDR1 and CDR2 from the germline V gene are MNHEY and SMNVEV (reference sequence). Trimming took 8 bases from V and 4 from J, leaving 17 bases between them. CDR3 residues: CASREGQGTETQYF. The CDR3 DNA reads TGTGCCAGCCGAGAAGGGCAGGGGACAGAGACCCAGTACTTC.

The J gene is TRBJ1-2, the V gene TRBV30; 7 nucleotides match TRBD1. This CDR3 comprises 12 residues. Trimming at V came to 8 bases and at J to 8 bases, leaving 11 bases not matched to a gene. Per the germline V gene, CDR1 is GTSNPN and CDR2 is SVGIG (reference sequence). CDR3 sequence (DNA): TGTGCCAGGACAGGTGCCTCGGAAGGCTACACCTTC. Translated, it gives CARTGASEGYTF. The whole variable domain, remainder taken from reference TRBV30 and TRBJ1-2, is SQTIHQWPATLVQPVGSPLSLECTVEGTSNPNLYWYRQAAGRGLQLLFYSVGIGQISSEVPQNLSASRPQDRQFILSSKKLLLSDSGFYLCARTGASEGYTFGSGTRLTVV.

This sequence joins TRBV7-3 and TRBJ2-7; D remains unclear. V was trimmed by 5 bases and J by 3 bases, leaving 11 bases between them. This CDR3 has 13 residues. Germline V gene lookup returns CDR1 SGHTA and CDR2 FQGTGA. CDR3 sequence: CASSTYTGYEQYF. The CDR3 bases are TGTGCCAGCAGCACTTATACGGGCTACGAGCAGTACTTC.

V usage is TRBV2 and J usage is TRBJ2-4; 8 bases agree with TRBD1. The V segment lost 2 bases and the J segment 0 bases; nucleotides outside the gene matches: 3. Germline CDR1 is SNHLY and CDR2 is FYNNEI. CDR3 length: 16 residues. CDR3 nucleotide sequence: TGTGCCAGCAGTGAACCCCAGGGGGCAGCCAAAAACATTCAGTACTTC. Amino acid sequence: CASSEPQGAAKNIQYF.

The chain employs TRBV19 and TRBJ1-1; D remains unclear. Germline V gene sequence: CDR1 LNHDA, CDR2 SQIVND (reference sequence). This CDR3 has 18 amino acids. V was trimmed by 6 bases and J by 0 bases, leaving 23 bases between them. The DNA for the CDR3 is TGTGCCAGTAGCCCCGTGAGTGGGCGGGGAATCATGAACACTGAAGCTTTCTTT. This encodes CASSPVSGRGIMNTEAFF.

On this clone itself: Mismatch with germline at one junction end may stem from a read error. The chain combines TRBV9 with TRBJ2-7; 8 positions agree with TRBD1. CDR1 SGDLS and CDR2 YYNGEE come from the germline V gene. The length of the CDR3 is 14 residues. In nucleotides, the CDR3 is TGTGCCAGCAGCGTGGGACAGGACTCCTTCGAGCAGTACTTC. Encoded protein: CASSVGQDSFEQYF.

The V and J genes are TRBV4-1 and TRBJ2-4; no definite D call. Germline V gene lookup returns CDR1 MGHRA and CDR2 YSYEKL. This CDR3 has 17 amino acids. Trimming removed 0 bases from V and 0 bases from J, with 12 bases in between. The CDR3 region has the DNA TGCGCCAGCAGCCAAGATTTTTCGGTGGTAGCCAAAAACATTCAGTACTTC. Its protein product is CASSQDFSVVAKNIQYF.

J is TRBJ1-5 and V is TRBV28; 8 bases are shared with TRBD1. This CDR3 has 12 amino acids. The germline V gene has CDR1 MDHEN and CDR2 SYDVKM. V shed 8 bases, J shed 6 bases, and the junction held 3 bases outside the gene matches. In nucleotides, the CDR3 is TGTGCCAGCTTGACAGGGGTTCAGCCCCAGCATTTT. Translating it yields CASLTGVQPQHF.

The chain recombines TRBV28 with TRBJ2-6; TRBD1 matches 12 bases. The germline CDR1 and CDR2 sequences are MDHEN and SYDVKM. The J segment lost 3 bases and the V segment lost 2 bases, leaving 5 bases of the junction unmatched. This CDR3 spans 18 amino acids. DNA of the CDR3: TGTGCCAGCAGTTTAGGGGGACAGGGGGCTGGTGGGGCCAACGTCCTGACTTTC. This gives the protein CASSLGGQGAGGANVLTF. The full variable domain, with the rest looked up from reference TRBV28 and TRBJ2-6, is DVKVTQSSRYLVKRTGEKVFLECVQDMDHENMFWYRQDPGLGLRLIYFSYDVKMKEKGDIPEGYSVSREKKERFSLILESASTNQTSMYLCASSLGGQGAGGANVLTFGAGSRLTVL.

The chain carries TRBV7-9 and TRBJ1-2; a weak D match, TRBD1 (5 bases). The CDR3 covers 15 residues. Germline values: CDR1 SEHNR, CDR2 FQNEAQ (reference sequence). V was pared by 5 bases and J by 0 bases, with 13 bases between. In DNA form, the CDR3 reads TGTGCCAGCAGCGAACAGGCCGGAGCTAACTATGGCTACACCTTC. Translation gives CASSEQAGANYGYTF. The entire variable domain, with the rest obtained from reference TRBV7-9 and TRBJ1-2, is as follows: DTGVSQNPRHKITKRGQNVTFRCDPISEHNRLYWYRQTLGQGPEFLTYFQNEAQLEKSRLLSDRFSAERPKGSFSTLEIQRTEQGDSAMYLCASSEQAGANYGYTFGSGTRLTVV.

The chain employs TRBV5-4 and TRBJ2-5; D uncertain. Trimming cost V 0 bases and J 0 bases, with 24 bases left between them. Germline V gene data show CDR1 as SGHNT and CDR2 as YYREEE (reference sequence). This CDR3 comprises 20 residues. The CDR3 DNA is TGTGCCAGCAGCTTGGATCAAAGCCCTTTTACCCCTAGAGACCAAGAGACCCAGTACTTC. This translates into CASSLDQSPFTPRDQETQYF.

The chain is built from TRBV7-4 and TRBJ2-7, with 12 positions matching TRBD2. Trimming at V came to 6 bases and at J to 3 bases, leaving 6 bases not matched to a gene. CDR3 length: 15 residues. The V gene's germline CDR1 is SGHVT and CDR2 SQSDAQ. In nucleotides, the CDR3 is TGTGCCAGCAGTCAGGTGACTAGCGGGAGCTACGAGCAGTACTTC. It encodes CASSQVTSGSYEQYF.

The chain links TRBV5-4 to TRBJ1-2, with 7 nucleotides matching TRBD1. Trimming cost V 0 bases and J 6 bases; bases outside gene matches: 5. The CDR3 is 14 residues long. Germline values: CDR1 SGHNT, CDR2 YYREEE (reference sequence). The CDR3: CASSLGDRVDGYTF. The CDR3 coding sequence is TGTGCCAGCAGCTTGGGAGACAGGGTGGATGGCTACACCTTC.

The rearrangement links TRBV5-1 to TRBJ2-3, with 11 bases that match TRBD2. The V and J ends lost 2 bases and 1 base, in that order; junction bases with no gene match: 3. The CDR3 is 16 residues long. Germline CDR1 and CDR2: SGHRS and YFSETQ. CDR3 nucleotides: TGCGCCAGCAGCTTCGGGACTAGCGGAGGCACAGATACGCAGTATTTT. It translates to CASSFGTSGGTDTQYF.